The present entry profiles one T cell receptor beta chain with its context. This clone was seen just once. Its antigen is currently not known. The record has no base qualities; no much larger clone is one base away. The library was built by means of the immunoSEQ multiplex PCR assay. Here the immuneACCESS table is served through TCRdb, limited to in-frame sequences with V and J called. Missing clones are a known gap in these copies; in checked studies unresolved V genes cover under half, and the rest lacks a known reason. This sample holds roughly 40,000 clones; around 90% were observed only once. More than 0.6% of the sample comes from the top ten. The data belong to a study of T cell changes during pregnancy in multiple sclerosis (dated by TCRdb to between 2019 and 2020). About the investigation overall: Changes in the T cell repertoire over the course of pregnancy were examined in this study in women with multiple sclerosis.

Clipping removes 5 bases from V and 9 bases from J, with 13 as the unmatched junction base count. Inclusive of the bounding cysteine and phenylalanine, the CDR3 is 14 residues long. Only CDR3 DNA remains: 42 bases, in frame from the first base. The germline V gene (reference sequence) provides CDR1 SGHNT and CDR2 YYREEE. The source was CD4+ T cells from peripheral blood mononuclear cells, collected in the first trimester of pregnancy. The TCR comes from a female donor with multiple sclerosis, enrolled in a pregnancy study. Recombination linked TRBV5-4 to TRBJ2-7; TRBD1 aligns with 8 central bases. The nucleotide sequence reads TGTGCCAGCAGTAGGGACAGGAGGGGGTCAGTGCAGTACTTC. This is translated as CASSRDRRGSVQYF.